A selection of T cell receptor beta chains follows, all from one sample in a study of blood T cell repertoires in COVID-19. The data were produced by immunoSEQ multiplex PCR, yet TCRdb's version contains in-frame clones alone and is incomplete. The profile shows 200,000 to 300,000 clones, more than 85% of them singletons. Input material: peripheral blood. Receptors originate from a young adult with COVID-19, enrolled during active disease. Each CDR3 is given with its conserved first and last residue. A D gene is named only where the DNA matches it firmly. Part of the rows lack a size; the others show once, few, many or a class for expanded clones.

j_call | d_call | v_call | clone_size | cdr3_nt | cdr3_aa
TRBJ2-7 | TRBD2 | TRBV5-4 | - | TGTGCCAGCAGCTTGTTATCGGGAGGGCCGGGGGAGCAGTACTTC | CASSLLSGGPGEQYF
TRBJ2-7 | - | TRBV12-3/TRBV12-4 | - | TGTGCCAGCGGGCCTTTGAGCTCCTACGAGCAGTACTTC | CASGPLSSYEQYF
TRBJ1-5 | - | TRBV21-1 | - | TGTGCCAGCAGCAAAGCGCTTGGACAGGCCAGGGATAGCAATCAGCCCCAGCATTTT | CASSKALGQARDSNQPQHF
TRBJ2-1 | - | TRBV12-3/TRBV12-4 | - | TGTGCCAGCAGACGTACGGGGGAGCAGTTCTTC | CASRRTGEQFF
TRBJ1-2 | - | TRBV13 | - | TGTGCCAGCAGCCCGGGAAGGGATCCCGGCTACACCTTC | CASSPGRDPGYTF
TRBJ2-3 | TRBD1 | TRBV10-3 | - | TGTGCCATCAAAATCGGGACAGGGCTCACGGATACGCAGTATTTT | CAIKIGTGLTDTQYF
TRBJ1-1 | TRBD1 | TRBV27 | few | TGTGCCACCAGATACGCAGGGGGCGCGAAGAGGACTGAAGCTTTCTTT | CATRYAGGAKRTEAFF
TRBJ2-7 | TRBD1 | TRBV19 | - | TGTGCCAGTAGTATCGGAGGGACAGGGTCTTACGAGCAGTACTTC | CASSIGGTGSYEQYF
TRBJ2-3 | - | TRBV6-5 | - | TGTGCCAGCAGGACTGCGGGCGGTAGCACAGATACGCAGTATTTT | CASRTAGGSTDTQYF
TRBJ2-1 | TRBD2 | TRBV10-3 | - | TGTGCCATGAGCGAGGGACTAGCCTTAGGGGAGCAGTTCTTC | CAMSEGLALGEQFF
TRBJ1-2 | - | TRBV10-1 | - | TGCGCCAGCAGTCCCCCCGGGACATCTAACTATGGCTACACCTTC | CASSPPGTSNYGYTF
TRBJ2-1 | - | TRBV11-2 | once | TGTGCCAGCAGCTTTAGTGAGGTATTCGACAATGAGCAGTTCTTC | CASSFSEVFDNEQFF
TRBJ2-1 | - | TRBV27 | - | TGTGCCAGCAGTTTACTTTCCGGCAATGAGCAGTTCTTC | CASSLLSGNEQFF
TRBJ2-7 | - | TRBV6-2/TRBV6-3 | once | TGTGCCAGCAGTCAGCCCCGGGACACCACCAAGGACGAGCAGTACTTC | CASSQPRDTTKDEQYF
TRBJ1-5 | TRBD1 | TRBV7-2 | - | TGTGCCAGCAGCTCGGACAGGGCCGGGGGGCCCCAGCATTTT | CASSSDRAGGPQHF
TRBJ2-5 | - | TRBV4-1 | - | TGCGCCAGCAGCCAAGATAGGGGGAGCGAGACCCAGTACTTC | CASSQDRGSETQYF
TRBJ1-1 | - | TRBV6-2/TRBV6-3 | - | TGTGCCAGCAGTTACGGGGCCCGGGGGACTGAAGCTTTCTTT | CASSYGARGTEAFF
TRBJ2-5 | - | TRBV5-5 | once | TGTGCCAGCAGCTTGGAGGGGGGGACCTTGGCCCAGTACTTC | CASSLEGGTLAQYF
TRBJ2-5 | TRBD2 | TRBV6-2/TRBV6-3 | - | TGTGCCAGCAGTCGTAGCGGGACACCAGAGACCCAGTACTTC | CASSRSGTPETQYF
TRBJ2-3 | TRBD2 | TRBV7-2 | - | TGTGCCAGCAGCTTAAGAGCGGGAGTTGTCAATACGCAGTATTTT | CASSLRAGVVNTQYF
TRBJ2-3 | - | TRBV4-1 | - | TGCGCCAGCAGCCCGTGGCACCCTCTAGACCACACAGATACGCAGTATTTT | CASSPWHPLDHTDTQYF
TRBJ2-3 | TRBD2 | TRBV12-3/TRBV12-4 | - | TGTGCCAGCAGCTTAGGGACTAGCGAACAGTATTTT | CASSLGTSEQYF
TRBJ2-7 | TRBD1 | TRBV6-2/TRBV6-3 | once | TGTGCCAGCAGTTACTCTACAGGGGGCTTCGACGAGCAGTACTTC | CASSYSTGGFDEQYF
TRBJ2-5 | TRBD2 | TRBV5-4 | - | TGTGCCAGCAATCCGGGACTAGCGGGTCAAGAGACCCAGTACTTC | CASNPGLAGQETQYF
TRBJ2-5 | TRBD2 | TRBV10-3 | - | TGTGCCATCAGTGCTGGGAGGGCAGGTGAGACCCAGTACTTC | CAISAGRAGETQYF
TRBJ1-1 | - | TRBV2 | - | TGTGCCAGCAGTGAATCCACAACGGGGAGGAGCACTGAAGCTTTCTTT | CASSESTTGRSTEAFF
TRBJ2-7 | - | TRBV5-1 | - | TGCGCCAGCAGCTCCGGGACTTGGACCTACGAGCAGTACTTC | CASSSGTWTYEQYF
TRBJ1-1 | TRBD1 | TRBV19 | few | TGTGCCAGCCGGACAGGGATCACTGAAGCTTTCTTT | CASRTGITEAFF
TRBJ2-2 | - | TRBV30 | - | TGTGCCTTAACCGACTTGAACACCGGGGAGCTGTTTTTT | CALTDLNTGELFF
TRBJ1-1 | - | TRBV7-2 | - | TGTGCCAGCAGGGGACCAGGGGAGACTGAAGCTTTCTTT | CASRGPGETEAFF
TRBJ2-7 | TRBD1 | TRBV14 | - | TGTGCCAGCAGCCGAACAGGGGGCTCGGTCGAGCAGTACTTC | CASSRTGGSVEQYF
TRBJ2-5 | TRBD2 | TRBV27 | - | TGTGCCAGCACTCTAGCGGCCCAGCAAGAGACCCAGTACTTC | CASTLAAQQETQYF
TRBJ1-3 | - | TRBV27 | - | TGTGCCAGCAGTTCCCACATGCTCTCTGGAAACACCATATATTTT | CASSSHMLSGNTIYF